Listed below are T cell receptor beta chains from one sample, sequenced in a study of blood T cell repertoires in COVID-19. Here immunoSEQ multiplex PCR was the method, and the copy in TCRdb shows in-frame clones only, minus some. The sample holds 200,000 to 250,000 clones, approximately 90% seen once. The specimen was peripheral blood. These receptors all stem from a woman between 35 and 50 years old with acute or convalescent COVID-19. Both conserved end residues are part of each CDR3. A D gene is named only where the DNA matches it firmly. Expanded clones get a size class; other rows say once, few or many, or leave the size out.

cdr3_length	clone_size	v_call	j_call	d_call	cdr3_aa	cdr3_nt
15	NA	TRBV29-1	TRBJ1-1	TRBD1	CSVVGQVERSTEAFF	TGCAGCGTTGTCGGACAGGTCGAGCGAAGCACTGAAGCTTTCTTT
14	NA	TRBV5-1	TRBJ1-2	NA	CASSSTRGMGGYTF	TGCGCCAGCAGCTCAACTAGGGGGATGGGTGGCTACACCTTC
12	once	TRBV4-2	TRBJ2-3	NA	CASSQGEDTQYF	TGTGCCAGCAGCCAAGGGGAGGATACGCAGTATTTT
16	NA	TRBV24-1	TRBJ2-2	TRBD1	CATSDYRDRRGGELFF	TGTGCCACCAGTGACTATCGGGACAGGAGGGGCGGGGAGCTGTTTTTT
16	NA	TRBV2	TRBJ1-3	TRBD1	CASSVDRGSAGNTIYF	TGTGCCAGCAGTGTCGACAGGGGGTCAGCTGGAAACACCATATATTTT
14	NA	TRBV7-9	TRBJ2-5	TRBD1	CASSHTGAEETQYF	TGTGCCAGCAGCCATACAGGGGCCGAAGAGACCCAGTACTTC
14	once	TRBV11-2	TRBJ1-2	NA	CASSSGGAHYGYTF	TGTGCCAGCAGCTCGGGGGGGGCTCACTATGGCTACACCTTC
18	NA	TRBV29-1	TRBJ1-1	TRBD1	CSVPGTEKTPGVSTEAFF	TGCAGCGTTCCCGGGACAGAAAAAACCCCCGGGGTAAGCACTGAAGCTTTCTTT
15	NA	TRBV6-5	TRBJ2-2	TRBD2	CASTQRGGDAGELFF	TGTGCCAGCACACAAAGGGGAGGGGACGCGGGGGAGCTGTTTTTT
18	NA	TRBV3-1/TRBV3-2	TRBJ1-2	NA	CASSQISARGGKDYGYTF	TGTGCCAGCAGCCAAATAAGCGCTCGGGGGGGCAAGGACTATGGCTACACCTTC